Listed below are T cell receptor beta chains from one sample, sequenced in a study of shared clonotypes between healthy human individuals. Assay used: immunoSEQ multiplex PCR; TCRdb lists only in-frame clones, some missing. Of some 2 million clones in the sample, 85% to 95% were seen once. The sequencing input was naive CD4+ T cells sorted from blood. These receptors were collected from a man between 18 and 35 years old in good health. The CDR3 runs from the conserved cysteine through the conserved F or W. For some rows the clone size is stated as once, few or many, or as a class when expanded; others skip it.

j_call | v_call | clone_size | cdr3_aa
TRBJ1-4 | TRBV30 | NA | CAWSALDEKLFF
TRBJ2-3 | TRBV19 | NA | CASSIKTDTQYF
TRBJ1-3 | TRBV7-9 | NA | CASSFDRPRLLGSGNTIYF
TRBJ2-7 | TRBV13 | many | CASPPQGECEQYF
TRBJ1-1 | TRBV5-4 | NA | CASSPGGVNTEAFF
TRBJ2-7 | TRBV5-4 | NA | CASSQLKGTSGSYEQYF
TRBJ1-3 | TRBV7-8 | NA | CASSFDRDPGNTIYF
TRBJ1-3 | TRBV6-5 | NA | CASSRTVIDTIYF
TRBJ2-7 | TRBV18 | once | CASSPLTGRGEQYF
TRBJ2-2 | TRBV28 | NA | CASSLGGNTGELFF
TRBJ1-4 | TRBV2 | once | CASSAGVREKLFF
TRBJ2-5 | TRBV10-1 | NA | CASSDGLAASKYF
TRBJ2-1 | TRBV25-1 | NA | CASSDASGGSNEQFF
TRBJ2-7 | TRBV6-1 | NA | CATTAGGPGEQYF